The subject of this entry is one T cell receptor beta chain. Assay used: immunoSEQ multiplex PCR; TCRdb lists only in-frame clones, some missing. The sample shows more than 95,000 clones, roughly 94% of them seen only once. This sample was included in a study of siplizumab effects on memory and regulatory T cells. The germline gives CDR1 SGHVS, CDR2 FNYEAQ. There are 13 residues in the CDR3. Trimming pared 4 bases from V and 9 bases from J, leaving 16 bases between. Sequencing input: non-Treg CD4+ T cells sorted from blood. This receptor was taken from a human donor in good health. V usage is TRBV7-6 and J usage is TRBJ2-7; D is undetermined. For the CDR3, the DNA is TGTGCCAGCAGCTCCGACCAAGGTTTCGCGCAGTACTTC. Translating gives CASSSDQGFAQYF.